A selection of T cell receptor beta chains follows, all from one sample in a study of CD8 T cells in ankylosing spondylitis. Via MiXCR, TCRdb re-called the 5' RACE reads, giving one row per CDR3 protein. The sample includes tens of thousands of distinct CDR3 sequences, around 25% of them seen just once. The sequenced material came from blood, either unsorted or a sorted T cell fraction (not recorded which). These receptors originate from a male donor with ankylosing spondylitis or in good health (not recorded which). Both conserved end residues are part of each CDR3. Fields, in order: clone size, V gene, D gene, J gene, CDR3 DNA, CDR3 protein. A D gene is named only where the DNA matches it firmly. A clone size is listed for some rows: how often the clone was seen (once, few, many), or a class if it is expanded.

-	TRBV10-3	TRBD1	TRBJ1-1	TGTGCCATCATGCGCTCGCGGGACAGATCAGCTTTCTTT	CAIMRSRDRSAFF
few	TRBV5-1	-	TRBJ2-5	TGCGCCAGCAGCTTGGTTAGCGCAAAAGAGACCCAGTACTTC	CASSLVSAKETQYF
-	TRBV5-1	-	TRBJ1-1	TGCGCCAGCAGCTTGGGACACCTTTACATGAACACTGAAGCTTTCTTT	CASSLGHLYMNTEAFF
-	TRBV5-1	-	TRBJ1-4	TGCGCCAGCAGCTGGGGGACGGCGAATGAAAAACTGTTTTTT	CASSWGTANEKLFF
many	TRBV5-1	-	TRBJ2-1	TGCGCCAGCAGCTTGGAACAGGGACATTACAATGAGCAGTTCTTC	CASSLEQGHYNEQFF
few	TRBV20-1	-	TRBJ1-1	TGCAGTGCTAGGGAGGGTTCCACTGAAGCTTTCTTT	CSAREGSTEAFF
few	TRBV5-1	TRBD2	TRBJ2-2	TGCGCCAGCAGCTTCGAAAGCGGGGTTAACACCGGGGAGCTGTTTTTT	CASSFESGVNTGELFF
once	TRBV20-1	TRBD2	TRBJ2-3	TGCTGCGCTCCAGGACTAGCGGGGGTCGCGAGCACAGATACGCAGTATTTT	CCAPGLAGVASTDTQYF
-	TRBV7-6	-	TRBJ1-1	TGTGCCAGCAGCCTCCACCCAGCCATGAACACTGAAGCTTTCTTT	CASSLHPAMNTEAFF
few	TRBV27	TRBD2	TRBJ2-7	TGTGCCAGCAGTTTGGGCGGGAGGCAGTACGAGCAGTACTTC	CASSLGGRQYEQYF
few	TRBV12-3/TRBV12-4	-	TRBJ1-1	TGTGCCAGCAGCCCGACAGGACACGGGGCTGAAGCTTTCTTT	CASSPTGHGAEAFF
-	TRBV5-4	-	TRBJ2-3	TGTGCCAGCAGCGCCGGGACTGGCGGTGTGGTGGATACGCAGTATTTT	CASSAGTGGVVDTQYF
few	TRBV10-2	-	TRBJ2-1	TGCGCCAGCAGTGATGGGGGATACAATGAGCAGTTCTTC	CASSDGGYNEQFF
-	TRBV9	-	TRBJ2-3	TGTGCCAGCAGCGTAGATCGAGGGGGCGGGGAAGATACGCAGTATTTT	CASSVDRGGGEDTQYF
few	TRBV7-2	-	TRBJ2-4	TGTGCCAGCAGCTTATTTACTCTAGTGGTCGCCAAAAACATTCAGTACTTC	CASSLFTLVVAKNIQYF
-	TRBV12-3/TRBV12-4	TRBD2	TRBJ2-7	TGTGCCAGCAGCCTGACTAGCGGGAGAAAAAACGAGCAGTACTTC	CASSLTSGRKNEQYF
few	TRBV5-1	TRBD2	TRBJ2-5	TGCGCCAGCAGCTCTGACTGGACTAGCGGGGGCCAAGAGACCCAGTACTTC	CASSSDWTSGGQETQYF
few	TRBV7-9	-	TRBJ1-2	TGTGCCAGCAGCTTAGCACTGACTTATGGCTACACCTTC	CASSLALTYGYTF
-	TRBV28	TRBD1	TRBJ2-5	TGTGCCAGCATGGGAAGGACAGGGGAGCCAGAGACCCAGTACTTC	CASMGRTGEPETQYF
-	TRBV4-1	-	TRBJ1-1	TGCGCCAGCACGTCAGGTAGGACTGAAGCTTTCTTT	CASTSGRTEAFF
many	TRBV29-1	-	TRBJ2-5	TGCAGCGTTGAAGAAGAACATACAGGTACCCAAGAGACCCAGTACTTC	CSVEEEHTGTQETQYF
-	TRBV5-1	-	TRBJ1-5	TGCGCCAGCAGCTTGGTAGGGAGGGGGGATCAGCCCCAGCATTTT	CASSLVGRGDQPQHF